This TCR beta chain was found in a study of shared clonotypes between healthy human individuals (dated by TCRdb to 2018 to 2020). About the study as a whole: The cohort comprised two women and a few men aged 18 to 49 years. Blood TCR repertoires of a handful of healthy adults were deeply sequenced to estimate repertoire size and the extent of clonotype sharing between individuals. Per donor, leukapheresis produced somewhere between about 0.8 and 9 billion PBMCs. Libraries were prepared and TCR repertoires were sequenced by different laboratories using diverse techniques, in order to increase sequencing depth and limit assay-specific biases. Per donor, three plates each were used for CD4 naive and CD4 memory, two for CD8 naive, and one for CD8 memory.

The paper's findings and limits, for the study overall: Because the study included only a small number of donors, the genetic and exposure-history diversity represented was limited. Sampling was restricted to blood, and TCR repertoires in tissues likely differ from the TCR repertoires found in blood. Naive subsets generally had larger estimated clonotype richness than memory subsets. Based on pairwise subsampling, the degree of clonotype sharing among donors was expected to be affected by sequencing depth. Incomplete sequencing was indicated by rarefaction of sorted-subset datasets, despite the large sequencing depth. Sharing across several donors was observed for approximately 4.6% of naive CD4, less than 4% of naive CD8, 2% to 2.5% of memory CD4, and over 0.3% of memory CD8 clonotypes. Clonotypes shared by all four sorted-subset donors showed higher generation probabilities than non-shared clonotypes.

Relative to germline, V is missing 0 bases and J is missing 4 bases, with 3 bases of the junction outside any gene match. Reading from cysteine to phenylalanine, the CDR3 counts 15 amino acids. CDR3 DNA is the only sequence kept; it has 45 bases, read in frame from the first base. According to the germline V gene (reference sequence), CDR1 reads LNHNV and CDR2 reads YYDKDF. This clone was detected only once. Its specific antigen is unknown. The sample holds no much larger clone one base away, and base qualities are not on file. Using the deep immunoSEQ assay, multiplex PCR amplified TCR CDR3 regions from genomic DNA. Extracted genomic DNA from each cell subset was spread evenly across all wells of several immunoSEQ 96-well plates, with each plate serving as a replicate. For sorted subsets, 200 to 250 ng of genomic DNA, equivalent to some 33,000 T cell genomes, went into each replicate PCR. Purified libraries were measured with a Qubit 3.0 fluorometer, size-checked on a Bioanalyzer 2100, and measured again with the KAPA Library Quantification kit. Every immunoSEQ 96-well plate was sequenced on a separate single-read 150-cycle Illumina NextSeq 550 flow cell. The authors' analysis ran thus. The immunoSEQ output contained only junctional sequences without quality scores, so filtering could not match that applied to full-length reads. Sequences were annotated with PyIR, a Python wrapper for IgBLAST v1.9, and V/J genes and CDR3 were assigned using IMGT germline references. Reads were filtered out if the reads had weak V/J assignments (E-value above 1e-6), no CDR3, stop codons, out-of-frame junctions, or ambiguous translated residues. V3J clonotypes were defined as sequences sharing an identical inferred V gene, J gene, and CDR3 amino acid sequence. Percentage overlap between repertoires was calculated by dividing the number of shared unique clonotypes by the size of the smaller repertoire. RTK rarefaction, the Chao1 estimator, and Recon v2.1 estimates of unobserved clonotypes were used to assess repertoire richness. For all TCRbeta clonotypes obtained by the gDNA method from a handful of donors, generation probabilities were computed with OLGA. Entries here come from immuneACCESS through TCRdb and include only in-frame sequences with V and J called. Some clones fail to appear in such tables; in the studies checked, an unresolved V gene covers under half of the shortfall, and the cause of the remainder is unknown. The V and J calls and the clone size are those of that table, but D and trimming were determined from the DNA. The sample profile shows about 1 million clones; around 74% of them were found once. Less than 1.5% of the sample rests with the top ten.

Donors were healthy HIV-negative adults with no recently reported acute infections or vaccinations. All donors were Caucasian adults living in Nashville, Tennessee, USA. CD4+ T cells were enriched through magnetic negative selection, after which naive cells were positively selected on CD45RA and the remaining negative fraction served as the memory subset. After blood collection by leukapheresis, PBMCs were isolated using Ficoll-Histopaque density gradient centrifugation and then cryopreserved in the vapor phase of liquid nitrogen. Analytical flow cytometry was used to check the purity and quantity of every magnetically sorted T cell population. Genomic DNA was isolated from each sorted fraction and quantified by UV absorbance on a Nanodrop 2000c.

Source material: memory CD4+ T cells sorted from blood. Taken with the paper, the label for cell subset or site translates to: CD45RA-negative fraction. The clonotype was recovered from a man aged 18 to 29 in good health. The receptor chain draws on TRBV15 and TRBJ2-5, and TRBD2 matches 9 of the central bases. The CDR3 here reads CATSRDNSGRETQYF. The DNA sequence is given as TGTGCCACCAGCAGAGATAATAGCGGGAGAGAGACCCAGTACTTC.